This T cell receptor (beta chain) came from a study of cytomegalovirus exposure and HLA in healthy donors. Looking at the study overall: Earlier, approximately 110 million unique TCR beta sequences were recovered from about 200 million T cells by an analysis. Notes on the study in general: Clonal expansion was found to be greater in HLA-associated TCR beta chains than in equally common others in a later analysis. Sequencing depth across donors, presence/absence analyses assumed, was roughly uniform. When a later analysis was performed, an Asian-associated ancestry cluster reportedly had fewer N-insertions than the approximately 600-donor mean.

The PCR had 60 Vbeta and 13 Jbeta primers. TCRdb's copy holds only in-frame clones and misses some; the assay was immunoSEQ multiplex PCR. This table has roughly 100,000 clones, about four fifths appearing once. Note on this clone: Antigen: not known.

The source of this sequence is a woman aged 45-65 years in good health and CMV-seropositive. Sequences were obtained from PBMCs.

This CDR3 reads CASSPAQGRNEAFF. The CDR3 region has the DNA TGTGCCAGCAGCCCGGCGCAGGGGCGGAATGAAGCTTTCTTT. The chain uses TRBV7-6 and TRBJ1-1, with D maybe TRBD1 (6 bases). The CDR3 loop spans 14 amino acids. The germline CDR1 and CDR2 sequences are SGHVS and FNYEAQ. Trimming took 5 bases from V and 7 from J, leaving 17 bases between them.